The 27 T cell receptor beta chains presented below share a single source sample, sequenced in a study of CD8 T cells in Susac syndrome. Reverse transcription used roughly 0.5 to 1 ug RNA and random hexamers. TCRdb called the immunoSEQ multiplex PCR reads again in MiXCR, with one record for every CDR3 protein. Found here are roughly 110,000 distinct CDR3 sequences, roughly 90% of them singletons; the top ten hold around 0.12%. Source material: CD8+ T cells from PBMCs. These receptors were taken from a human donor in good health.

The V gene is TRBV19, the J gene TRBJ1-5; no reliable D call. CDR1 is LNHDA, CDR2 SQIVND, per germline (reference sequence). This CDR3 is built from 14 residues. The ends were cut back, 10 bases at V and 5 bases at J, with 18 bases in the middle. CDR3 nucleotide sequence: TGTGCCAATACTAACGGAGGTTTGGATCAGCCCCAGCATTTT. Encoded protein: CANTNGGLDQPQHF.

This chain links TRBV20-1 with TRBJ2-1, with 7 bases aligning to TRBD1. After removal of 0 bases from V and 2 bases from J, the junction contained 1 base not matched to a gene. Germline V gene lookup returns CDR1 DFQATT and CDR2 SNEGSKA (reference sequence). This CDR3 comprises 14 residues. The CDR3 loop is CSAREQGAYNEQFF. As DNA, the CDR3 is TGCAGTGCTAGAGAGCAGGGGGCCTACAATGAGCAGTTCTTC.

This rearrangement joins TRBV7-2 to TRBJ2-1; unclear D gene. This CDR3 comprises 12 residues. The germline gives CDR1 SGHTA, CDR2 FQGNSA. V lost 1 base and J 15 bases, leaving 13 bases between the germline ends. CDR3 amino acids: CASSLVFESRFF. In DNA, the CDR3 is TGTGCCAGCAGCTTAGTGTTTGAATCCAGGTTCTTC.

This clonotype came up once. The chain links TRBV13 to TRBJ2-1, with 7 bases identical to TRBD2. The germline gives CDR1 PRHDT, CDR2 FYEKMQ (reference sequence). This CDR3 comprises 11 residues. The CDR3 protein is CATAAGREQFF. DNA of the CDR3: TGTGCAACAGCAGCGGGAAGGGAGCAGTTCTTC. Complete variable domain (other parts from reference TRBV13 and TRBJ2-1): AAGVIQSPRHLIKEKRETATLKCYPIPRHDTVYWYQQGPGQDPQFLISFYEKMQSDKGSIPDRFSAQQFSDYHSELNMSSLELGDSALYFCATAAGREQFFGPGTRLTVL.

V usage is TRBV19 and J usage is TRBJ2-7, with 11 bases lining up with TRBD2. V trimming: 5 bases; J trimming: 2 bases; junction bases outside the gene matches: 5. Germline lookup yields CDR1 LNHDA and CDR2 SQIVND (reference sequence). The CDR3 has 15 residues. The CDR3 nucleotides read TGTGCCAGTAGTGCTACTAGCGGGAGCCCCTACGAGCAGTACTTC. Its translation: CASSATSGSPYEQYF.

The rearrangement uses TRBV7-2 and TRBJ1-3; D unclear. V was shortened by 2 bases and J by 0 bases, with 14 bases between the two germline ends. This CDR3 spans 17 amino acids. CDR1 is SGHTA, CDR2 FQGNSA, per germline. The CDR3 is CASSLQASFYSGNTIYF. In DNA, the CDR3 is TGTGCCAGCAGCTTACAGGCCAGCTTTTACTCTGGAAACACCATATATTTT.

The chain couples TRBV12-3 or TRBV12-4 to TRBJ2-7; D is possibly TRBD1 or TRBD2 (5 bases each). This CDR3 region has 14 residues. V was pared by 2 bases and J by 3 bases, with 11 bases between. This CDR3 is CASSLRGDSYEQYF. CDR3 nucleotides: TGTGCCAGCAGTTTACGGGGTGACAGCTACGAGCAGTACTTC.

The V gene is TRBV27, the J gene TRBJ2-3, with D hard to call. Germline V gene sequence: CDR1 MNHEY, CDR2 SMNVEV (reference sequence). This CDR3 spans 14 amino acids. V was clipped by 1 base and J by 6 bases, with 11 bases between them. Here the CDR3 DNA reads TGTGCCAGCAGTTTATTTTCGAATCCGGATACGCAGTATTTT. This encodes CASSLFSNPDTQYF.

This chain joins TRBV6-5 and TRBJ1-1; no clear D. CDR1 is MNHEY and CDR2 is SVGAGI in the germline V gene. V was trimmed by 4 bases and J by 1 base, leaving 10 bases between them. The CDR3 covers 14 residues. CDR3 DNA sequence: TGTGCCAGCAGTTTCGAGGACGGGAACACTGAAGCTTTCTTT. It specifies CASSFEDGNTEAFF.

As to this clonotype: A junction boundary mismatches the germline segment, possibly from a read error. The chain links TRBV6-5 to TRBJ1-5, with 7 nucleotides matching TRBD1. The CDR3 length is 15 residues. CDR1 and CDR2 (germline): MNHEY, SVGAGI. The CDR3 nucleotides are TGTGCCAGCAGTGCCAAGGGGGCGAGCAATCGGCCCCAGCATTTT. This codes for CASSAKGASNRPQHF.

This chain uses TRBV7-2 with TRBJ2-7; no firm D call. V was cut by 5 bases and J by 1 base, with 27 bases left in between. Germline V gene sequence: CDR1 SGHTA, CDR2 FQGNSA. This CDR3 is 19 amino acids long. Written as DNA, the CDR3 is TGTGCCAGCAGCCCACCCCGAAGAGGCCTAACCACAAGATCCTACGAGCAGTACTTC. The encoded protein is CASSPPRRGLTTRSYEQYF.

The chain combines TRBV29-1 with TRBJ2-5, with D hard to call. V dropped 4 bases and J dropped 3 bases, with 9 bases sitting between them. The CDR3 runs 12 residues. The germline CDR1 and CDR2 sequences are SQVTM and ANQGSEA. In DNA form, the CDR3 reads TGCAGCGTTGGTGGGATGAAAGAGACCCAGTACTTC. The encoded protein is CSVGGMKETQYF.

The chain recombines TRBV20-1 with TRBJ2-3; TRBD2 matches 8 bases. Germline CDR1 DFQATT, CDR2 SNEGSKA (reference sequence). The length of the CDR3 is 17 residues. The V gene end was trimmed by 0 bases and the J gene end by 2 bases; junction bases not matched to a gene: 10. CDR3 residues: CSARDKRRGVLTDTQYF. The CDR3, as DNA: TGCAGTGCTAGAGATAAACGGCGGGGGGTACTCACAGATACGCAGTATTTT.

The chain combines TRBV29-1 with TRBJ1-2; D is uncertain. This CDR3 comprises 13 residues. Germline V gives CDR1 SQVTM, CDR2 ANQGSEA. V was shortened by 2 bases and J by 5 bases, with 12 bases between the two germline ends. This CDR3 is CSVEKGGGYGYTF. Here the CDR3 DNA reads TGCAGCGTTGAAAAAGGAGGAGGTTATGGCTACACCTTC.

V and J are TRBV20-1 and TRBJ2-5, with 16 positions matching TRBD2. J was trimmed by 5 bases and V by 6 bases; bases with no gene match: 9. This CDR3 spans 16 amino acids. Germline loops: CDR1 DFQATT, CDR2 SNEGSKA (reference sequence). CDR3 loop: CSAKGTSGGARETQYF. The CDR3 DNA sequence: TGCAGTGCGAAGGGGACTAGCGGGGGGGCCCGGGAGACCCAGTACTTC.

This chain connects TRBV20-1 to TRBJ1-2; D may be TRBD1 (5 bases). Trimming pared 5 bases from V and 8 bases from J, leaving 12 bases between. This CDR3 contains 11 residues. CDR1 DFQATT and CDR2 SNEGSKA come from the germline V gene (reference sequence). The CDR3 DNA sequence: TGCAGTGCTGGGACTAGGGAAGGCTACACCTTC. It yields the protein CSAGTREGYTF.

The chain couples TRBV6-2 or TRBV6-3 to TRBJ2-2; D remains ambiguous. In germline, CDR1 is MNHEY, CDR2 SVGEGT. V was shortened by 0 bases and J by 6 bases, with 8 bases between the two germline ends. CDR3 length: 14 amino acids. This CDR3 reads CASSYSTRSGELFF. DNA for the CDR3: TGTGCCAGCAGTTACTCGACGCGGTCCGGGGAGCTGTTTTTT.

A single count supports this clonotype. The chain combines TRBV6-5 with TRBJ1-1, with D perhaps TRBD1 (5 bases). CDR1 is MNHEY, CDR2 SVGAGI, per germline. This CDR3 comprises 15 residues. Trimming shortened V by 6 bases and J by 0 bases, and 14 bases separated the two germline ends. The CDR3 region has the DNA TGTGCCAGCAGGACCGTCAGGGAGATGAACACTGAAGCTTTCTTT. The encoded protein is CASRTVREMNTEAFF.

The CDR3 DNA reads TGTGCCAGCAGGACTGAGAGGACTGGAGGCTACACCTTC. This encodes CASRTERTGGYTF. The rearrangement uses TRBV6-2 or TRBV6-3 and TRBJ1-2; no clear D. This CDR3 has 13 residues. V was clipped by 6 bases and J by 8 bases, with 16 bases between them. In germline, CDR1 is MNHEY, CDR2 SVGEGT.

The chain uses TRBV5-1 and TRBJ1-2, with D unclear. The germline V gene encodes CDR1 SGHRS and CDR2 YFSETQ. This CDR3 is 15 amino acids long. Trimming shortened V by 0 bases and J by 8 bases, and 17 bases separated the two germline ends. CDR3 residues: CASSLVAGPAPGYTF. CDR3 nucleotide sequence: TGCGCCAGCAGCTTGGTAGCGGGCCCCGCGCCGGGCTACACCTTC.

This chain uses TRBV21-1 with TRBJ1-4. TRBV21-1 is reported as a pseudogene. The CDR3 is 14 residues long. The CDR3 loop reads CASRGREGCEKLFF. DNA for the CDR3: TGTGCCAGCAGGGGCCGCGAAGGTTGTGAAAAACTGTTTTTT.

This clonotype was seen more than once but under ten times. This chain uses TRBV5-1 with TRBJ2-7; no clear D gene. V was trimmed by 3 bases and J by 10 bases, leaving 11 bases between them. The CDR3 length is 11 residues. Per the germline V gene, CDR1 is SGHRS and CDR2 is YFSETQ. The CDR3, as DNA: TGCGCCAGCAGCTCTACTTCAGGACAGTACTTC. Translation gives CASSSTSGQYF.

The CDR3 DNA is TGTGCCAGCAGCCCTCTGGCCCCGAGACAGGGGGCTGCCTCCTACGAGCAGTACTTC. Amino acid sequence: CASSPLAPRQGAASYEQYF. V and J are TRBV21-1 and TRBJ2-7; the listed D gene, TRBD1, was not tested against the DNA. TRBV21-1 is recorded as a pseudogene. The CDR3 covers 19 residues.

The V call is TRBV20-1, the J call TRBJ2-1; possible D gene TRBD1, 5 bases. The germline V gene encodes CDR1 DFQATT and CDR2 SNEGSKA (reference sequence). The ends were cut back, 4 bases at V and 10 bases at J, with 17 bases in the middle. The CDR3 has 13 amino acids. The CDR3 spells CSAINPGYPEQFF. The DNA of the CDR3 is TGCAGTGCTATTAACCCAGGGTACCCGGAGCAGTTCTTC.

The chain uses TRBV20-1 and TRBJ2-3; 9 bases align to TRBD2. Per germline, CDR1 DFQATT and CDR2 SNEGSKA (reference sequence). This CDR3 is 17 amino acids long. V was pared by 5 bases and J by 5 bases, with 17 bases of the junction left unmatched. DNA of the CDR3: TGCAGTGCTTCCCAACCGACTAGCGGAATACGGGTAGATACGCAGTATTTT. Encoded protein: CSASQPTSGIRVDTQYF.

The chain combines TRBV7-3 with TRBJ2-1, with D possibly being TRBD2 (8 bases). The germline V gene encodes CDR1 SGHTA and CDR2 FQGTGA. The CDR3 runs to 17 residues. V lost 5 bases and J lost 1, with 18 bases in between. DNA for the CDR3: TGTGCCAGCAGCCGGCGGACAGGCGGGGGGTCCTACAATGAGCAGTTCTTC. Amino acid sequence: CASSRRTGGGSYNEQFF.

The chain carries TRBV29-1 and TRBJ2-5; D unclear. Looked up from germline, CDR1 is SQVTM and CDR2 is ANQGSEA. With 7 bases removed from V and 5 bases from J, the gap between germline ends came to 14 bases. CDR3 size: 12 residues. Here the CDR3 reads CSGNQGPETQYF. The DNA for the CDR3 is TGCAGCGGGAATCAAGGGCCGGAGACCCAGTACTTC.